Listed below are T cell receptor beta chains from one sample, sequenced in a study of beta chain features in type 1 diabetes. Generated by immunoSEQ multiplex PCR, the TCRdb table keeps only in-frame clones and is missing some. The sample yields a few hundred thousand clones, over 10% seen once. Sequenced input: naive CD4+ T cells from blood. These TCRs come from a man between 18 and 29 years old in good health. Each CDR3 is given with its conserved first and last residue. Fields, in order: V gene, J gene, CDR3 protein.

TRBV5-6	TRBJ2-7	CASSLPPGEQYF
TRBV29-1	TRBJ2-2	CSVVTSGRSGTGELFF
TRBV19	TRBJ2-4	CASLSTRGIQYF
TRBV5-4	TRBJ2-7	CASSPSGGLTYEQYF
TRBV7-9	TRBJ2-1	CASSPSSLGNEQFF
TRBV18	TRBJ2-1	CASSTGDRGNNEQFF
TRBV28	TRBJ1-2	CASSSPRGQINYGYTF
TRBV10-3	TRBJ2-3	CAISALLGGRYF
TRBV2	TRBJ2-7	CANTPDRGVTYEQYF
TRBV7-2	TRBJ2-7	CASSPRDRGAYEQYF
TRBV30	TRBJ1-5	CAWRGAVDQPQHF
TRBV29-1	TRBJ1-5	CSVGSGTQKRGDQPQHF
TRBV6-5	TRBJ1-5	CASSYSGTGNQPQHF
TRBV7-3	TRBJ2-2	CASSQREGRMNTGELFF
TRBV5-6	TRBJ2-7	CASSLGRAHEQYF
TRBV5-1	TRBJ2-7	CASSANGYSDEQYF
TRBV7-7	TRBJ2-2	CASSLAGRENTGELFF
TRBV28	TRBJ2-1	CASRAPGLAGVGEQFF